This is a list of T cell receptor beta chains from one sample in a study of T cells in Graves' hyperthyroidism and ophthalmopathy. In TCRdb, the multiplex PCR reads were re-called with MiXCR into one record per CDR3 protein. This table has roughly 260,000 distinct CDR3 sequences, just over 14% appearing once. What was sequenced was blood. The receptors shown here come from a woman in her 40s with Graves' hyperthyroidism that later progressed to Graves' ophthalmopathy. CDR3s include the opening cysteine and the closing phenylalanine or tryptophan. D genes are given only for firm matches. A clone size is listed for some rows: how often the clone was seen (once, few, many), or a class if it is expanded.

d_call | j_call | v_call | clone_size | cdr3_aa | cdr3_nt
NA | TRBJ1-1 | TRBV12-3/TRBV12-4 | many | CASSFKGSTEAFF | TGTGCCAGCAGTTTTAAAGGGAGCACTGAAGCTTTCTTT
NA | TRBJ2-5 | TRBV6-2/TRBV6-3 | NA | CASSYSTGVGETQHF | TGTGCCAGCAGTTACTCAACGGGAGTGGGCGAGACCCAGCACTTC
NA | TRBJ2-5 | TRBV5-4 | NA | CASKLAVQETQYF | TGTGCCAGCAAGTTAGCCGTCCAAGAGACCCAGTACTTC
NA | TRBJ1-2 | TRBV6-5 | many | CASSYTGPHSTNYGYTF | TGTGCCAGCAGTTATACAGGGCCCCATTCCACTAACTATGGCTACACCTTC
TRBD2 | TRBJ2-1 | TRBV19 | many | CASSYSGSIGNEQFF | TGTGCCAGTAGCTATAGCGGGAGTATCGGAAATGAGCAGTTCTTC
NA | TRBJ2-5 | TRBV4-1 | NA | CASSQGRYQESQYF | TGCGCCAGCAGCCAGGGGCGGTACCAAGAGTCGCAGTACTTC
NA | TRBJ2-7 | TRBV11-2 | many | CASSFLTGSYEQYF | TGTGCCAGCAGCTTCTTGACAGGCTCCTACGAGCAGTACTTC
TRBD1 | TRBJ2-1 | TRBV6-2/TRBV6-3 | many | CASSVRQGWYNEQFF | TGTGCCAGCAGTGTCAGACAGGGTTGGTACAATGAGCAGTTCTTC
NA | TRBJ1-1 | TRBV7-2 | many | CASSLIRGHTEAFF | TGTGCCAGCAGCTTAATAAGGGGCCATACTGAAGCTTTCTTT
TRBD1 | TRBJ2-7 | TRBV7-3 | many | CASSQSRDRVRSYEQYF | TGTGCCAGCAGCCAGTCCCGGGACAGGGTTCGATCCTACGAGCAGTACTTC